Below, one T cell receptor (beta chain) is given with its context. The antigen is not known. The data stem from a study of T-cell memory formation after mild COVID-19. Deletions cut 6 bases from V and 6 bases from J, with 20 bases between. Germline CDR1 reads SEHNR; CDR2 reads FQNEAQ (reference sequence). The CDR3 totals 15 residues. Broader study findings: The finding that pre-infection memory included some responding clones suggested that cross-reactive memory joined.

TCRdb passed the 5' RACE reads through MiXCR, listing each CDR3 protein once. Of hundreds of thousands of distinct CDR3 sequences listed, roughly 17% are singletons. The TCR sequence derives from a man between 18 and 35 years old who had mild COVID-19 (a few samples of this study predate the infection). Cell type and time point are not known. This chain links TRBV7-9 with TRBJ1-2; D is uncertain. The source material was PBMCs or a T cell subset sorted from them (not recorded which). CDR3 protein: CASSVTAGGMDGYTF. Written as DNA, the CDR3 is TGTGCCAGCAGTGTCACTGCGGGAGGTATGGATGGCTACACCTTC.